The 15 T cell receptor beta chains below all came from one sample that was sequenced in a study of CD8+CD57+ T cells in acquired aplastic anemia. Template material for TCR beta VDJ and CDR3 profiling consisted of genomic DNA. One entry per CDR3 protein, called by TCRdb with MiXCR from the reads. The data show 400,000 to 450,000 distinct CDR3 sequences, 65% to 75% seen once. What was sequenced was sorted CD4+, CD8+, or CD8+CD57+ T cells (not recorded which) from PBMCs. The receptors shown here come from a human donor in good health, serving as a control.

This clonotype showed up just a few times. The CDR3 loop is CAISTGPRSPLHF. CDR3 DNA sequence: TGTGCCATTAGTACAGGGCCACGTTCACCCCTCCACTTT. The gene calls are TRBV10-3 and TRBJ1-6, with D perhaps matching TRBD1 (6 bases). This CDR3 has 13 residues. V lost 9 bases and J lost 9, with 15 bases in between. Germline assignment: CDR1 ENHRY and CDR2 SYGVKD.

A word on this clonotype: Mismatch with germline at one junction end may stem from a read error. The chain carries TRBV19 and TRBJ2-7; D unresolved. This CDR3 contains 12 residues. CDR1 and CDR2 (germline): LNHDA, SQIVND (reference sequence). The CDR3 loop reads CASSVTAGEQYF. The CDR3 bases are TGCGCCAGTAGTGTAACAGCTGGCGAGCAGTACTTC.

This clonotype has just one count. A read error may account for a junction end that differs from germline. The chain recombines TRBV7-3 with TRBJ1-6; D is uncertain. Germline CDR1 SGHTA, CDR2 FQGTGA. This CDR3 is 17 amino acids long. The chain's CDR3 is CASSLGPIKGSNLPLHF. Here the CDR3 DNA reads TGTGCCAGCAGCCTGGGCCCGATCAAAGGGAGTAATTTACCCCTCCACTTT.

The CDR3 DNA sequence: TGTGCCAGCACCCGGGGGGTGTCGCAAACAGATACGCAGTATTTT. This gives the protein CASTRGVSQTDTQYF. The V gene is TRBV7-3, the J gene TRBJ2-3; the match to TRBD2 covers 7 bases. Per the germline V gene, CDR1 is SGHTA and CDR2 is FQGTGA. There are 15 residues in the CDR3. V gave up 7 bases and J gave up 3 bases; unmatched junction bases: 10. Using reference TRBV7-3 and TRBJ2-3 for the parts outside the CDR3, the full variable domain is GAGVSQTPSNKVTEKGKYVELRCDPISGHTALYWYRQSLGQGPEFLIYFQGTGAADDSGLPNDRFFAVRPEGSVSTLKIQRTERGDSAVYLCASTRGVSQTDTQYFGPGTRLTVL.

The CDR3 protein is CAWSGDTGRQSNQPQHF. The CDR3 DNA reads as TGTGCCTGGAGTGGGGACACAGGGCGACAAAGCAATCAGCCCCAGCATTTT. V usage is TRBV30 and J usage is TRBJ1-5; a weak D match, TRBD1 (6 bases). Trimming removed 1 base at V and 1 base at J, with 17 bases between. Germline CDR1 and CDR2: GTSNPN and SVGIG (reference sequence). The CDR3 totals 17 residues.

A note on this clonotype: The DNA is omitted, as the CDR3 cannot be located on it reliably, and the CDR3 follows TCRdb's listing. This rearrangement joins TRBV7-7 to TRBJ2-3; the table's D gene call, TRBD1, was not cross checked with the DNA. Germline V gene lookup returns CDR1 SSHAT and CDR2 FNYEAQ (reference sequence). Inclusive of both ends, the CDR3 amounts to 15 amino acids. CDR3 loop: CASSLDRTDTQYFYF.

This clonotype was seen a few times. An end of the junction differs from the germline gene, which may be a read error. The V gene is TRBV24-1, the J gene TRBJ2-3; TRBD1 is a possible D gene (5 bases). The germline gives CDR1 KGHDR, CDR2 SFDVKD. This CDR3 has 16 residues. Here the CDR3 DNA reads TGTGCCACCAGTGATTTTGGTAGCCCCAGCACAGGTACGCAGTATTTT. Translating it yields CATSDFGSPSTGTQYF.

V usage is TRBV7-2 and J usage is TRBJ2-3; tentatively, D is TRBD1 (5 bases). The CDR3 sequence is 16 residues long. Per the germline V gene, CDR1 is SGHTA and CDR2 is FQGNSA. Trimming removed 1 base at V and 12 bases at J, with 23 bases between. The CDR3 here is CASSLGGHYRYTTQYF. The CDR3 coding sequence is TGTGCCAGCAGCTTAGGGGGCCACTATAGGTACACTACCCAGTATTTT.

The chain recombines TRBV9 with TRBJ1-5, with a possible D match to TRBD1 (5 bases). The germline gives CDR1 SGDLS, CDR2 YYNGEE. Trimming shortened V by 4 bases and J by 3 bases, and 11 bases separated the two germline ends. This CDR3 spans 14 amino acids. In DNA, the CDR3 is TGTGCCAGCAGCTTAAGGACAACCAATCAGCCCCAGCATTTT. It yields the protein CASSLRTTNQPQHF.

About this clonotype: It is likely a read error, because the conserved phenylalanine at the end of the CDR3 is missing. The DNA is left out, because the CDR3 cannot be placed on it with certainty; the CDR3 is given as TCRdb lists it. This chain joins TRBV10-3 and TRBJ1-1. CDR1 and CDR2 (germline): ENHRY, SYGVKD. 11 amino acids form the CDR3, both terminal residues included. The CDR3 region is CAIRMNREAYI.

This clonotype was seen just once. The rearrangement joins TRBV9 to TRBJ2-7; D call uncertain. V gave up 0 bases and J gave up 2 bases, with 21 bases separating them. The CDR3 is 18 amino acids. Germline loops: CDR1 SGDLS, CDR2 YYNGEE. The CDR3 loop is CASSVDLSDKGPTYEQYF. CDR3 in DNA: TGTGCCAGCAGCGTAGACCTCAGCGACAAAGGGCCCACCTACGAGCAGTACTTC.

This clonotype has at least ten counts. The chain combines TRBV5-8 with TRBJ1-2; D is perhaps TRBD1 (5 bases). V was pared by 2 bases and J by 2 bases, with 10 bases between. CDR3 length equals 14 residues. Germline V gives CDR1 SGHTS, CDR2 YDEGEE. The CDR3 region is CASSFGGLNYGYTF. CDR3 in DNA: TGTGCCAGCAGCTTTGGGGGTCTGAACTATGGCTACACCTTC.

Regarding this clonotype: Because the CDR3's place on the DNA is in doubt, the DNA is left out and the CDR3 is given as listed by TCRdb. The rearrangement links TRBV2 to TRBJ1-2; TRBD1 is taken as the D call from the table, unchecked against the DNA. The CDR3 adds up to 14 amino acids, both ends counted. The V gene's germline CDR1 is SNHLY and CDR2 FYNNEI. CDR3 sequence reads: CADRDSRSKATPSF.

In its sample, this clonotype was seen once. The chain employs TRBV7-3 and TRBJ1-4, with 8 bases fitting TRBD1. Germline lookup yields CDR1 SGHTA and CDR2 FQGTGA. Losses at the gene ends were 0 bases for V and 17 bases for J; bases not matched to a gene: 14. This CDR3 comprises 15 residues. For the CDR3, the DNA is TGTGCCAGCAGCTTAACAGTGGGACAGGCTACGAGCAGTTTTTTT. It specifies CASSLTVGQATSSFF.

The chain is built from TRBV5-5 and TRBJ1-2, with a weak D call TRBD1 (5 bases). The CDR3 is 12 amino acids. Trimming stripped 3 bases from V and 12 bases from J, with 15 bases between. Germline lookup yields CDR1 SGHKS and CDR2 YYEKEE (reference sequence). The CDR3 DNA sequence: TGTGCCAGCAGCTACCAGGGCGGGGATCACACCTTC. Translation gives CASSYQGGDHTF.